The T cell receptor beta chain under discussion was sequenced for a study of blood T cell repertoires in COVID-19. Study in general: Collection of acute and convalescent COVID-19 samples took place in the United States, Italy and Spain.

Original methodology: Nucleated cell counts were estimated from reference gene primer amplification. The assay was immunoSEQ multiplex PCR, and TCRdb's table has in-frame clones only and misses some. V, J and clone size are taken as reported in that table, and D and trimming were inferred from the DNA itself. The table lists around 420,000 clones, approximately 86% of them singletons. Living in 25 or so US areas, the participants were between roughly 18 and 95 years of age. From germline, CDR1 is SGHRS and CDR2 YFSETQ. V gave up 0 bases and J gave up 8 bases, with 14 bases separating them. The CDR3 covers 14 residues.

This receptor was obtained from a woman between 40 and 50 years old with acute COVID-19. Material: PBMCs or T cells enriched from blood (not recorded which). The gene calls are TRBV5-1 and TRBJ1-2; the D is unclear. CDR3 bases: TGCGCCAGCAGCTTGGTTTTCGGGGTTGGGGGCTACACCTTC. This sequence encodes CASSLVFGVGGYTF.